This TCR beta chain was recorded in a study of OX40 agonist ivuxolimab in advanced cancers. This table comes from immunoSEQ multiplex PCR, and its TCRdb copy is limited to in-frame clones, with some not included. The sample comprises some 70,000 clones, 75% to 95% of which are singletons, and 1.1% rests with the top ten. Anyone with autoimmune disease history or systemic immunosuppression was excluded. This clonotype originated in an adult with an advanced solid tumor such as melanoma, head and neck, liver or kidney cancer. The sequences come from CD4+ or CD8+ T cells sorted from blood, collected in a trial of the OX40 agonist ivuxolimab.

DNA for the CDR3: TGTGCCAGCAGCTTAGGAGCCCGAGAGCCCCAGCATTTT. Its protein product is CASSLGAREPQHF. The chain uses TRBV7-9 and TRBJ1-5; D ambiguous. Germline CDR1 SEHNR, CDR2 FQNEAQ (reference sequence). V was pared by 1 base and J by 8 bases, with 9 bases between. The CDR3 is made up of 13 amino acids. Looking up the rest from reference TRBV7-9 and TRBJ1-5 gives the full variable domain: DTGVSQNPRHKITKRGQNVTFRCDPISEHNRLYWYRQTLGQGPEFLTYFQNEAQLEKSRLLSDRFSAERPKGSFSTLEIQRTEQGDSAMYLCASSLGAREPQHFGDGTRLSIL.